Listed below are T cell receptor beta chains from one sample, sequenced in a study of a mutant IDH1 vaccine in newly diagnosed glioma. Profiled with immunoSEQ multiplex PCR; TCRdb holds only in-frame clones, not every one. The sample carries about 88,000 clones, approximately 80% recorded once. The starting material was PBMCs, obtained from a glioma patient treated with radiotherapy, temozolomide or both. The receptors shown here come from a man aged 35-49 years with glioma. Some clones in this sample may be carry-over from other donors' samples. Both conserved end residues are part of each CDR3. The order of the fields is D gene, J gene, V gene, clone size, CDR3 DNA, CDR3 protein. A D gene is named only where the DNA matches it firmly. Size is stated for part of the rows, as once, few or many counts, or as a class when the clone is expanded.

-,TRBJ2-2,TRBV11-3,-,TGTGCCAGCAGCCCCGACACGAACACCGGGGAGCTGTTTTTT,CASSPDTNTGELFF
-,TRBJ2-7,TRBV6-1,-,TGTGCCAGCAGCCCGACAGGGAGGAGCTCCTACGAGCAGTACTTC,CASSPTGRSSYEQYF
-,TRBJ1-1,TRBV18,-,TGTGCCAGCTCACTTCTTGACACGAACACTGAAGCTTTCTTT,CASSLLDTNTEAFF
-,TRBJ2-7,TRBV19,once,TGTGCCAGTAGTATAGATCTTGAGACAAACTTGTACGAGCAGTACTTC,CASSIDLETNLYEQYF
TRBD1,TRBJ1-4,TRBV2,-,TGTGCCAGCACCCCGGGACAGCTAAATGAAAAACTGTTTTTT,CASTPGQLNEKLFF
-,TRBJ1-3,TRBV19,-,TGTGCCAGTAGTATACCTTTATTGACAAGAAACACCATATATTTT,CASSIPLLTRNTIYF
-,TRBJ1-6,TRBV2,-,TGTGCCAGCAGCCAAAATGGTGTCAGTTCACCCCTCCACTTT,CASSQNGVSSPLHF
-,TRBJ1-4,TRBV6-6,-,TGTGCCAGCAGTTACTCGAGTGGTTGGAGTGAAAAACTGTTTTTT,CASSYSSGWSEKLFF
-,TRBJ2-2,TRBV6-1,-,TGTGCCGCCCCCGCGAGGTCCACCGGGGAGCTGTTTTTT,CAAPARSTGELFF
-,TRBJ2-2,TRBV5-1,-,TGCGCCAGCAGCCTGAACACCGGGGAGCTGTTTTTT,CASSLNTGELFF
TRBD1,TRBJ1-5,TRBV19,once,TGTGCCAGTAGATTTGGACAGGGTGTTCAGCCCCAGCATTTT,CASRFGQGVQPQHF
-,TRBJ1-4,TRBV6-5,-,TGTGCCAGCAGCAGGGTAGGCAATGAAAAACTGTTTTTT,CASSRVGNEKLFF
-,TRBJ1-3,TRBV19,-,TGTGCCAGTAGTTCAGACAGGTCCTCTGGAAACACCATATATTTT,CASSSDRSSGNTIYF
-,TRBJ2-7,TRBV7-9,few,TGTGCCAGCAGCTTAGTTGGGACGGAGAGCTCCTACGAGCAGTACTTC,CASSLVGTESSYEQYF
-,TRBJ2-7,TRBV6-1,-,TGTGCCAGCACTACCCGCCAGGGTTCCTACGAGCAGTACTTC,CASTTRQGSYEQYF
-,TRBJ1-3,TRBV4-1,-,TGCGCCAGCAGCCAAGTGGGAGGGCTCAGAAACACCATATATTTT,CASSQVGGLRNTIYF
TRBD1,TRBJ1-6,TRBV4-2,once,TGTGCCAGCAGCCAATGGGACAGGCCAGGCTATAATTCACCCCTCCACTTT,CASSQWDRPGYNSPLHF
-,TRBJ2-1,TRBV7-2,-,TGTGCCAGCAGATGGTTAGGGGGATCCAATGAGCAGTTCTTC,CASRWLGGSNEQFF
-,TRBJ2-6,TRBV5-1,-,TGCGCCAGCAGCGGGAAAGACAGGATACGCCGCTCTGGGGCCAACGTCCTGACTTTC,CASSGKDRIRRSGANVLTF
TRBD1,TRBJ2-7,TRBV6-6,-,TGTGCCAGCAGTTATTCCCGTGAGGGGGCATACGAGCAGTACTTC,CASSYSREGAYEQYF
TRBD1,TRBJ1-1,TRBV6-4,-,TGTGCCAGCAGGCCGGGACAGGGGGAGCAAGCTTTCTTT,CASRPGQGEQAFF
-,TRBJ1-2,TRBV11-2,-,TGTGCCAGCAGCTTTTCGGAGCTTTATGGCTACACCTTC,CASSFSELYGYTF
TRBD1,TRBJ1-5,TRBV6-5,-,TGTGCCAGCAGCTCAGGGGGCGGGGGCAATCAGCCCCAGCATTTT,CASSSGGGGNQPQHF
TRBD2,TRBJ2-3,TRBV29-1,-,TGCAGTATCCAGGCGGGGGGAATCACAGATACGCAGTATTTT,CSIQAGGITDTQYF
-,TRBJ1-1,TRBV5-1,-,TGCGCCAGCACGTGGCGGGGCCTGAACACTGAAGCTTTCTTT,CASTWRGLNTEAFF
-,TRBJ2-1,TRBV9,-,TGTGCCAGCAGCGTCGGTCAAGGGGAGCAGTTCTTC,CASSVGQGEQFF
-,TRBJ2-3,TRBV6-5,-,TGTGCCAGCAGTTACTCGGCGGGGAGCACAGATACGCAGTATTTT,CASSYSAGSTDTQYF
-,TRBJ1-6,TRBV6-6,-,TGTGCCAGCAGTGCCGACGGACGCTGGAATTCACCCCTCCACTTT,CASSADGRWNSPLHF
-,TRBJ1-1,TRBV5-1,-,TGCGCCAGCAGCTTCTGGGGTTCCAACACTGAAGCTTTCTTT,CASSFWGSNTEAFF
-,TRBJ2-5,TRBV2,-,TGTGCCAGCAGGGGTGGAGGAGAGACCCAGTACTTC,CASRGGGETQYF
-,TRBJ1-1,TRBV7-9,-,TGTGCCAGCAGCTTAGGGGCATACACTGAAGCTTTCTTT,CASSLGAYTEAFF
TRBD1,TRBJ2-7,TRBV7-9,-,TGTGCCAGCAGCTTCCCGGGACAGGGGTTCTACGAGCAGTACTTC,CASSFPGQGFYEQYF
-,TRBJ1-2,TRBV18,-,TGTGCCAGCTCCCCGCAGAAGACAGCGGAAGGCTATGGCTACACCTTC,CASSPQKTAEGYGYTF
-,TRBJ2-3,TRBV25-1,-,TGTGCCAGCAGTGACCATGGGGTCGAGAACACAGATACGCAGTATTTT,CASSDHGVENTDTQYF
TRBD1,TRBJ2-3,TRBV5-1,few,TGCGCCAGCAGCTTGGCCACAGGGGTGGCCACAGATACGCAGTATTTT,CASSLATGVATDTQYF
TRBD1,TRBJ1-4,TRBV2,-,TGTGCCAGCAGTCGGACAGGGAGAAATGAAAAACTGTTTTTT,CASSRTGRNEKLFF
-,TRBJ1-1,TRBV6-5,-,TGTGCCAGCTGCCGAAACCGGGGCGCTGAAGCTTTCTTT,CASCRNRGAEAFF
-,TRBJ1-1,TRBV2,-,TGTGCCAGCAGGGGGTTGACCCCTGAAGCTTTCTTT,CASRGLTPEAFF
-,TRBJ1-2,TRBV11-3,once,TGTGCCAGCAGCTTACCGGATGGCTACACCTTC,CASSLPDGYTF
-,TRBJ1-6,TRBV6-1,-,TGTGCCAGCAGCCCCCTTGGGGGGGAATCACCCCTCCACTTT,CASSPLGGESPLHF
-,TRBJ2-1,TRBV2,once,TGTGCCACCGCCCTTGGGAATGAGCAGTTCTTC,CATALGNEQFF
-,TRBJ1-6,TRBV4-2,-,TGTGCCAGCAGCCAAACGGCGACTCGGACGGCGAATTCACCCCTCCACTTT,CASSQTATRTANSPLHF
-,TRBJ1-6,TRBV6-5,-,TGTGCCAGCAGCGGGCCTAATTCACCCCTCCACTTT,CASSGPNSPLHF
TRBD2,TRBJ2-1,TRBV4-2,-,TGTGCCAGCAGCCATGGAGGGACTAGCGGGAGCTACAATGAGCAGTTCTTC,CASSHGGTSGSYNEQFF
-,TRBJ1-1,TRBV10-1,few,TGCGCCAGCAGTGAGCGGGAGGGTGCTGAAGCTTTCTTT,CASSEREGAEAFF
-,TRBJ1-6,TRBV7-9,-,TGTGCCAGCAGCTTATTAGGAGGCAATTCACCCCTCCACTTT,CASSLLGGNSPLHF
-,TRBJ1-2,TRBV19,-,TGTGCCAGTAGGGACAAGGGGAACTATGGCTACACCTTC,CASRDKGNYGYTF
-,TRBJ1-5,TRBV7-2,once,TGTGCCAGCAGCTTAGTGGCCTCGCGCGGCAATCAGCCCCAGCATTTT,CASSLVASRGNQPQHF
-,TRBJ2-7,TRBV2,-,TGTGCCAGCAGTTCCGGTCGCTCCTACGAGCAGTACTTC,CASSSGRSYEQYF
TRBD1,TRBJ1-1,TRBV30,-,TGTGCCTGGAGGGGGACAGTAAACACTGAAGCTTTCTTT,CAWRGTVNTEAFF
-,TRBJ2-5,TRBV5-5,-,TGTGCCAGCAGCTTGGAACATGTCCAGTACTTC,CASSLEHVQYF
-,TRBJ1-5,TRBV10-3,-,TGTGCCATCAGTGAAGGGAATCAGCCCCAGCATTTT,CAISEGNQPQHF
-,TRBJ1-1,TRBV7-8,-,TGTGCCAGCAGCTTAGCGCCGGGATTTCTTCTTTCTGAAGCTTTCTTT,CASSLAPGFLLSEAFF
-,TRBJ2-6,TRBV27,-,TGTGCCAGCAGTCCTTACAGGGTATCTGGGGCCAACGTCCTGACTTTC,CASSPYRVSGANVLTF
-,TRBJ2-3,TRBV30,-,TGTGCCTGGAGTTCCCTAGCTACCATCACAGATACGCAGTATTTT,CAWSSLATITDTQYF
-,TRBJ1-4,TRBV5-1,-,TGCGCCAGCAGCCCTAGGTCGGGGCCTCCTAATGAAAAACTGTTTTTT,CASSPRSGPPNEKLFF
TRBD1,TRBJ1-2,TRBV2,-,TGTGCCAGCATGAGGGGGCTAGGTACCTATGGCTACACCTTC,CASMRGLGTYGYTF
TRBD1,TRBJ2-7,TRBV6-1,-,TGTGCCAGCAGTCCCCGGGACAGGGGACGCGAGCAGTACTTC,CASSPRDRGREQYF
-,TRBJ2-7,TRBV5-1,-,TGCGCCAGCAGCACCGGGACATCCGAGCAGTACTTC,CASSTGTSEQYF